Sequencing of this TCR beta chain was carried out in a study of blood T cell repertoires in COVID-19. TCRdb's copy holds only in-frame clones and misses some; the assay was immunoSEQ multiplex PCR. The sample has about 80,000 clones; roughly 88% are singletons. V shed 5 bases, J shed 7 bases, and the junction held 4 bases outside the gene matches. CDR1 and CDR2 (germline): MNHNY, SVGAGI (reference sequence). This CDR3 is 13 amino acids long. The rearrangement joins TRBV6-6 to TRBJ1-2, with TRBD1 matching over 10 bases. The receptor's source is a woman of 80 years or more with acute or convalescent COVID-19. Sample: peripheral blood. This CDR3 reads CASSGTGVGGYTF. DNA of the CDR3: TGTGCCAGCAGTGGGACAGGGGTGGGTGGCTACACCTTC.